The TCR beta chain under discussion was sequenced for a study of brain metastases from non-small cell lung cancer. Study-wide points: Compared with primary tumors, brain metastases showed less T-cell infiltration. Paired brain metastases and primary tumors largely shared TCR repertoires. Compared with their matched primary tumors, approximately 60% of brain metastases showed expanded T-cell clones.

Clones were sequenced by immunoSEQ multiplex PCR, and TCRdb holds only the in-frame ones, with some missing. The sample lists about 2,600 clones, roughly 90% occurring once. The CDR3 is 14 residues long. Per the germline V gene, CDR1 is SGDLS and CDR2 is YYNGEE. With 3 bases removed from V and 0 bases from J, the gap between germline ends came to 9 bases. As regards this clone: Its target is not known.

The sample comprised primary lung tumor tissue. This chain links TRBV9 with TRBJ2-5; D not resolved. This sequence originates from a donor aged 40 or over with non-small cell lung cancer. For the CDR3, the DNA is TGTGCCAGCAGCGCCCCGGAGTACCAAGAGACCCAGTACTTC. Its translation is CASSAPEYQETQYF.